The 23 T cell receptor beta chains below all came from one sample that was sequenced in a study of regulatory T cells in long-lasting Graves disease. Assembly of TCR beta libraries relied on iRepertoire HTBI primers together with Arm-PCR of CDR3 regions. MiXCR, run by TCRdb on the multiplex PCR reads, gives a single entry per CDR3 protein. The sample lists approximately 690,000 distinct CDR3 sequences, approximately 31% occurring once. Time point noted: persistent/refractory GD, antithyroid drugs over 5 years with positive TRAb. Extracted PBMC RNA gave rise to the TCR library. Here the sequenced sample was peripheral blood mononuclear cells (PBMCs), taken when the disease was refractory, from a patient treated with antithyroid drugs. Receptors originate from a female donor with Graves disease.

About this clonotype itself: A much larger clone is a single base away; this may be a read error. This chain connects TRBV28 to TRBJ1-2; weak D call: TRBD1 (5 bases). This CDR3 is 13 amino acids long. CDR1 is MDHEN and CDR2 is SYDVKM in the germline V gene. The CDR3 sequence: CVSSFGQGDGYTF. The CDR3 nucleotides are TGTGTCAGCAGTTTCGGGCAGGGAGATGGCTACACCTTC.

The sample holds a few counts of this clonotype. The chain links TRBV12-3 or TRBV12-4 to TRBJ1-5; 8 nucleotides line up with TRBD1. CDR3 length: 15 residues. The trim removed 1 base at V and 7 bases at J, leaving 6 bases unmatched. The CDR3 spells CASSLGRGRRQPQHF. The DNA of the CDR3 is TGTGCCAGCAGTTTAGGCAGGGGGCGAAGACAGCCCCAGCATTTT.

The CDR3 region is CASSGRRGGGTGELFF. The CDR3 nucleotides read TGTGCCAGCAGTGGGCGGCGGGGTGGAGGTACCGGGGAGCTGTTTTTT. The rearrangement links TRBV28 to TRBJ2-2, with D possibly being TRBD2 (6 bases). Trimming removed 5 bases from V and 5 bases from J, with 18 bases in between. The CDR3 is 16 residues long. The germline V gene has CDR1 MDHEN and CDR2 SYDVKM.

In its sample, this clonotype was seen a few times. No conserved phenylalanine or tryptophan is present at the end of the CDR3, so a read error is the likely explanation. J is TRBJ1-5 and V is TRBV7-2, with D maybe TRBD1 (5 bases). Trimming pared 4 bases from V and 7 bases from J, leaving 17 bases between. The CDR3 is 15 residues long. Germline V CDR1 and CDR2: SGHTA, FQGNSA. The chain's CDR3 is CASSWGLEGRQPQHL. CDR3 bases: TGTGCCAGCAGCTGGGGCCTGGAGGGGAGGCAGCCCCAGCATCTT.

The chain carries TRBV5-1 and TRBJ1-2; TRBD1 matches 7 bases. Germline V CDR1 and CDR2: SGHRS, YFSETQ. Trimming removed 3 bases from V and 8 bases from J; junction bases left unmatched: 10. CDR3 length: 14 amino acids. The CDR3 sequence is CASSSPTGPRGYTF. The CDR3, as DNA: TGCGCCAGCAGCTCGCCGACAGGGCCTAGGGGCTACACCTTC. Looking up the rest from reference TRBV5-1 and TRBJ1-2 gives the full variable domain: KAGVTQTPRYLIKTRGQQVTLSCSPISGHRSVSWYQQTPGQGLQFLFEYFSETQRNKGNFPGRFSGRQFSNSRSEMNVSTLELGDSALYLCASSSPTGPRGYTFGSGTRLTVV.

CDR3 region: CATDHSGKQETQYF. CDR3 bases: TGTGCCACCGACCATAGCGGGAAACAAGAGACCCAGTACTTC. The rearrangement uses TRBV3-1 and TRBJ2-5, with 8 bases matching TRBD2. CDR1 LGHDT and CDR2 YNNKEL come from the germline V gene (reference sequence). The CDR3 is 14 amino acids. The V and J ends lost 10 bases and 2 bases, in that order; junction bases with no gene match: 9.

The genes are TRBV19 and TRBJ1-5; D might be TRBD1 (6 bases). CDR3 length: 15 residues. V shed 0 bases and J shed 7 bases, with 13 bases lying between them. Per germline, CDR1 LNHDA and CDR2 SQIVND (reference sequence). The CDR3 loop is CASSIDRGAWQPQHF. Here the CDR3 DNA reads TGTGCCAGTAGTATAGATCGGGGGGCTTGGCAGCCCCAGCATTTT.

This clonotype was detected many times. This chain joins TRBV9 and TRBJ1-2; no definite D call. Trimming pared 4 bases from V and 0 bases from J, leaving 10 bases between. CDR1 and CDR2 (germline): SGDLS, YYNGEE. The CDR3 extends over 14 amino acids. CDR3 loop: CASSHDTSNYGYTF. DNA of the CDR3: TGTGCCAGCAGCCATGACACTTCTAACTATGGCTACACCTTC.

This CDR3 reads CAWSVRRLMNTEAFF. CDR3 bases: TGTGCCTGGAGTGTTAGGAGACTAATGAACACTGAAGCTTTCTTT. The chain carries TRBV30 and TRBJ1-1; unclear D gene. Trimming shortened V by 0 bases and J by 0 bases, and 11 bases separated the two germline ends. The length of the CDR3 is 15 residues. Germline V gene sequence: CDR1 GTSNPN, CDR2 SVGIG (reference sequence).

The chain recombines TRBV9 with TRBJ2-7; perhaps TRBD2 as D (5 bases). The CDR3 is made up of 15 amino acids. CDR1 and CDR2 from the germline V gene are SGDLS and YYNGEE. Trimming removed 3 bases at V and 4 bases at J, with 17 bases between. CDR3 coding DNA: TGTGCCAGCAGCGCGAGGACCGAGAGGGTTTACGAGCAGTACTTC. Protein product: CASSARTERVYEQYF.

In nucleotides, the CDR3 is TGTGCCAGCTCACCTGACAGGGTGGCCGGGGAGCTGTTTTTT. It encodes CASSPDRVAGELFF. The chain uses TRBV18 and TRBJ2-2; 7 bases are a match to TRBD1. Germline loops: CDR1 KGHSH, CDR2 LQKENI. The CDR3 loop spans 14 amino acids. V shed 3 bases and J 6 bases; nucleotides not matched to a gene: 4. Based on the CDR3 plus reference TRBV18 and TRBJ2-2, the full variable domain is NAGVMQNPRHLVRRRGQEARLRCSPMKGHSHVYWYRQLPEEGLKFMVYLQKENIIDESGMPKERFSAEFPKEGPSILRIQQVVRGDSAAYFCASSPDRVAGELFFGEGSRLTVL.

The CDR3 region is CASAPGQASNQPQHF. CDR3 bases: TGTGCCAGCGCTCCGGGACAGGCCTCAAATCAGCCCCAGCATTTT. J is TRBJ1-5 and V is TRBV18, with TRBD1 matching over 8 bases. The V gene's germline CDR1 is KGHSH and CDR2 LQKENI. The V segment lost 8 bases and the J segment 4 bases; nucleotides outside the gene matches: 10. The CDR3 runs to 15 residues.

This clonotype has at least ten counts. CDR3 DNA: TGTGCCAGCAGCCAAGAACTCCAGCCCTATGGCTACACCTTC. This codes for CASSQELQPYGYTF. This rearrangement joins TRBV3-1 to TRBJ1-2; D is unresolved. CDR1 and CDR2 (germline): LGHDT, YNNKEL (reference sequence). V lost 0 bases, J lost 4 bases, and 9 bases lay in between. The CDR3 contains 14 residues.

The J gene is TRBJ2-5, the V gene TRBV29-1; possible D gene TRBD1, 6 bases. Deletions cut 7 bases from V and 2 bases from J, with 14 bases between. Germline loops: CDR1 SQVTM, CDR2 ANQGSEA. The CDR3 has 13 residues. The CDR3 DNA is TGCAGCGCCATCCGGGACACACAAGAGACCCAGTACTTC. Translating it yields CSAIRDTQETQYF.

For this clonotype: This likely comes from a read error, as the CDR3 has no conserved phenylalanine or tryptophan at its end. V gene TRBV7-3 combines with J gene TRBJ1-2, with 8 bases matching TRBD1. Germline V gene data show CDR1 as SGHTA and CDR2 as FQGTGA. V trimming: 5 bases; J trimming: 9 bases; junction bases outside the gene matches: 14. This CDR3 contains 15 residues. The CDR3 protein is CASSPSETGVDSYTS. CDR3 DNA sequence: TGTGCCAGCAGCCCCTCGGAGACAGGGGTCGACAGCTACACCTCC.

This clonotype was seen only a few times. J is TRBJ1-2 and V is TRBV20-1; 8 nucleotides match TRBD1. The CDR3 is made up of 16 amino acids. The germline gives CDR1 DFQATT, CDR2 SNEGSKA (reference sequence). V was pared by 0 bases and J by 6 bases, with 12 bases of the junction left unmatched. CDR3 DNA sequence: TGCAGTGCTAGAGATACTGGGACAGGTCCGTTCCATGGCTACACCTTC. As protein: CSARDTGTGPFHGYTF.

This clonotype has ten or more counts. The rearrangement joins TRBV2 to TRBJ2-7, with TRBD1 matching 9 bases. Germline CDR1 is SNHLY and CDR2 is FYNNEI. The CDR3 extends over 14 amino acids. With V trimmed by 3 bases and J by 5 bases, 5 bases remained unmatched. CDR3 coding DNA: TGTGCCAGCAGTGAGCCGGGACAGGGTAACGAGCAGTACTTC. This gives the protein CASSEPGQGNEQYF.

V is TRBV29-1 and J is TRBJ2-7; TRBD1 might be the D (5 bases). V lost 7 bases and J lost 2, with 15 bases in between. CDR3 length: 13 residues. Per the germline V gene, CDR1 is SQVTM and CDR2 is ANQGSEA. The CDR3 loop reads CSAVGADTYEQYF. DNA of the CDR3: TGCAGCGCTGTAGGGGCGGACACCTACGAGCAGTACTTC.

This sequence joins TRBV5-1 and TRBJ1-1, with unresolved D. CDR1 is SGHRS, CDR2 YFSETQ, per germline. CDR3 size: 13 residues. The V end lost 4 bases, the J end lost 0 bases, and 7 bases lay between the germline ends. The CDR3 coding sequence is TGCGCCAGCAGCACGAACATGAACACTGAAGCTTTCTTT. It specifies CASSTNMNTEAFF.

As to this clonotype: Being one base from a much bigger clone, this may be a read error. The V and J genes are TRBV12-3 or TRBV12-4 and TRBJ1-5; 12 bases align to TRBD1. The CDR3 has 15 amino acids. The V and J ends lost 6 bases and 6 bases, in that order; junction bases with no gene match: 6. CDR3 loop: CASRTGTGGSQPQHF. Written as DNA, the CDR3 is TGTGCCAGCAGAACCGGGACAGGGGGCAGTCAGCCCCAGCATTTT.

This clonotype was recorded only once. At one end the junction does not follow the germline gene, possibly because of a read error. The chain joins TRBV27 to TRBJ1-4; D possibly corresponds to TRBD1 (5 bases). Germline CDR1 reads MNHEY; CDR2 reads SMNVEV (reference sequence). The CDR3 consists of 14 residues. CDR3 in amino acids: CASGFGVRGEKLFF. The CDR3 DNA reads TGTGCCAGCGGTTTCGGGGTGAGGGGTGAAAAACTGTTTTTT.

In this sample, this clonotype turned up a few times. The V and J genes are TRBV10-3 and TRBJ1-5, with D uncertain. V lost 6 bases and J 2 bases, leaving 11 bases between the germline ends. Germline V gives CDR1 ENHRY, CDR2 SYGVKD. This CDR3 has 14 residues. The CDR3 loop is CAIRGGSGNQPQHF. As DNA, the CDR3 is TGTGCCATCAGGGGCGGGTCGGGCAATCAGCCCCAGCATTTT.

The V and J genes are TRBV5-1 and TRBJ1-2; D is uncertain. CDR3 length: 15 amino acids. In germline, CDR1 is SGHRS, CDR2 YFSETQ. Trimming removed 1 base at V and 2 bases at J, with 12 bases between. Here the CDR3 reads CASSLFLPGNYGYTF. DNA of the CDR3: TGCGCCAGCAGCTTGTTCCTCCCAGGAAACTATGGCTACACCTTC.